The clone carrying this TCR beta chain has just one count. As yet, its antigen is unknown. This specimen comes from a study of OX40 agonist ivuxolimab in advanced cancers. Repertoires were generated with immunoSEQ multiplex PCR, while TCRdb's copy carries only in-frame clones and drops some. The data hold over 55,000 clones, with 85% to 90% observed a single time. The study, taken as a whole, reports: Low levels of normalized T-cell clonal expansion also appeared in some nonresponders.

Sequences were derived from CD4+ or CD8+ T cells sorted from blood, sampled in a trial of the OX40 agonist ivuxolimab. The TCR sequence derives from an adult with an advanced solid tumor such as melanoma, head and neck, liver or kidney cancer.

CDR3 sequence (DNA): TGTGCCAGCAGGAGGGAGGGGAGCACCGGGGAGCTGTTTTTT. Translated: CASRREGSTGELFF. The chain uses TRBV2 and TRBJ2-2; 7 positions agree with TRBD2. Looked up from germline, CDR1 is SNHLY and CDR2 is FYNNEI. CDR3 length: 14 amino acids. Germline trimming cut 6 bases from V and 4 bases from J; bases unmatched to any gene: 5.